This T cell receptor beta chain came from a study of shared clonotypes between healthy human individuals. Study details: Sampling drew on donors who were a couple of women and a few men aged 18 to 49.

Authors' data handling: ImmunoSEQ output held junction-only sequences without quality scores, so filtering differed. TCRdb's copy holds only in-frame clones and misses some; the assay was immunoSEQ multiplex PCR. V, J and clone size are those of that table, while D and trimming were read from the DNA. The sample lists hundreds of thousands of clones, 96% occurring once. Points from the study as a whole: Generation of non-shared clonotypes was less probable than generation of clonotypes shared by all four donors. Rarefaction exposed incomplete sorted-subset sequencing despite large depth.

Comments on this clone: Its antigen is as yet unknown.

The clonotype originates from a woman between 25 and 40 years old in good health. The sample taken for sequencing was naive CD4+ T cells sorted from blood. Subset reported: CD45RA+ positively selected.

The DNA for the CDR3 is TGTGCCAGCAGTTTATTAGGGCAGGGCGCCGGCACAGATACGCAGTATTTT. This codes for CASSLLGQGAGTDTQYF. This chain links TRBV28 with TRBJ2-3; perhaps TRBD1 as D (5 bases). The CDR3 loop spans 17 amino acids. Trimming removed 1 base from V and 1 base from J, with 15 bases in between. Per germline, CDR1 MDHEN and CDR2 SYDVKM.